What follows are 27 T cell receptor beta chains derived from one specimen sequenced in a study of cytomegalovirus exposure and HLA in healthy donors. The protocol was immunoSEQ multiplex PCR, while the TCRdb copy is restricted to in-frame clones and leaves out a portion. The sample has some 220,000 clones; around nine tenths are singletons. Sequenced material: PBMCs. Source of these receptors: a woman between 18 and 30 years old in good health and CMV-seronegative.

This chain links TRBV6-4 with TRBJ1-5; TRBD1 matches at 9 bases. The CDR3 contains 15 residues. Germline loops: CDR1 MRHNA, CDR2 SNTAGT. J gave up 0 bases and V 5 bases, and 2 bases lay outside the gene matches. CDR3 sequence: CASSRTGDSNQPQHF. As DNA, the CDR3 is TGTGCCAGCAGTAGGACAGGGGATAGCAATCAGCCCCAGCATTTT.

V usage is TRBV19 and J usage is TRBJ2-3; D is perhaps TRBD2 (6 bases). There are 14 residues in the CDR3. V was clipped by 3 bases and J by 1 base, with 8 bases between them. Germline CDR1 LNHDA, CDR2 SQIVND (reference sequence). The CDR3 loop is CASSIPSGTDTQYF. DNA for the CDR3: TGTGCCAGTAGTATTCCTAGCGGCACAGATACGCAGTATTTT.

This chain joins TRBV5-1 and TRBJ2-5; 8 positions match TRBD1. After removal of 2 bases from V and 4 bases from J, the junction contained 1 base not matched to a gene. The CDR3 has 13 amino acids. From germline, CDR1 is SGHRS and CDR2 YFSETQ. Here the CDR3 DNA reads TGCGCCAGCAGCTTCGGGACAGGAGAGACCCAGTACTTC. Translation gives CASSFGTGETQYF.

The chain links TRBV4-1 to TRBJ2-6, with D maybe TRBD1 (6 bases). V was trimmed by 0 bases and J by 0 bases, leaving 18 bases between them. The CDR3 is 20 residues long. Germline V gene sequence: CDR1 MGHRA, CDR2 YSYEKL. Written as DNA, the CDR3 is TGCGCCAGCAGCCAAGATGAGGTCGGAAACAGGGTCTCTGGGGCCAACGTCCTGACTTTC. As protein: CASSQDEVGNRVSGANVLTF.

The chain employs TRBV11-2 and TRBJ2-3; D possibly corresponds to TRBD2 (5 bases). The CDR3 is 15 residues long. V was cut by 5 bases and J by 3 bases, with 15 bases left in between. The germline gives CDR1 SGHAT, CDR2 FQNNGV. CDR3 nucleotides: TGTGCCAGCAGCACGGTAGACGGGAAGACAGATACGCAGTATTTT. Protein sequence: CASSTVDGKTDTQYF.

This clone was picked up a small number of times. The chain employs TRBV6-5 and TRBJ1-2, with D perhaps matching TRBD1 (6 bases). The germline CDR1 and CDR2 sequences are MNHEY and SVGAGI. The CDR3 totals 15 residues. V dropped 0 bases and J dropped 5 bases, with 13 bases sitting between them. CDR3 DNA: TGTGCCAGCAGTTACTCGTCGGCACAGGGATATGGCTACACCTTC. Translation gives CASSYSSAQGYGYTF.

The V gene is TRBV7-2, the J gene TRBJ1-2; D remains unclear. The CDR3 sequence is 12 residues long. V was clipped by 2 bases and J by 2 bases, with 3 bases between them. Germline V lookup: CDR1 SGHTA, CDR2 FQGNSA. The CDR3 region has the DNA TGTGCCAGCAGCTTACAGAACTATGGCTACACCTTC. Its protein is CASSLQNYGYTF.

This chain links TRBV2 with TRBJ1-1; D is undetermined. V was shortened by 2 bases and J by 0 bases, with 7 bases between the two germline ends. This CDR3 comprises 14 residues. The V gene's germline CDR1 is SNHLY and CDR2 FYNNEI. CDR3 sequence (DNA): TGTGCCAGCAGTGAAATCGTAGTGAACACTGAAGCTTTCTTT. Translating gives CASSEIVVNTEAFF.

V is TRBV5-1 and J is TRBJ2-1; D is possibly TRBD1 (5 bases). V lost 0 bases and J lost 7, with 17 bases in between. Germline V CDR1 and CDR2: SGHRS, YFSETQ. The CDR3 consists of 16 residues. The CDR3 bases are TGCGCCAGCAGCTTGGGTCAGGCAGGGCTCGGGAATGAGCAGTTCTTC. Translated: CASSLGQAGLGNEQFF.

This sequence joins TRBV2 and TRBJ1-5; maybe TRBD1 (6 bases). The CDR3 is 13 residues long. V was pared by 4 bases and J by 6 bases, with 10 bases between. Germline loops: CDR1 SNHLY, CDR2 FYNNEI. CDR3 protein: CASSGGGRQPQHF. As DNA, the CDR3 is TGTGCCAGCAGTGGCGGGGGGCGTCAGCCCCAGCATTTT. Together with reference TRBV2 and TRBJ1-5, the CDR3 gives the full variable domain: EPEVTQTPSHQVTQMGQEVILRCVPISNHLYFYWYRQILGQKVEFLVSFYNNEISEKSEIFDDQFSVERPDGSNFTLKIRSTKLEDSAMYFCASSGGGRQPQHFGDGTRLSIL.

This chain links TRBV7-2 with TRBJ1-3; 7 bases align to TRBD1. The V segment lost 5 bases and the J segment 2 bases; nucleotides outside the gene matches: 6. CDR3 length: 15 residues. From germline, CDR1 is SGHTA and CDR2 FQGNSA. The CDR3 is CASSTSTGPGNTIYF. DNA for the CDR3: TGTGCCAGCAGCACGTCGACAGGGCCTGGAAACACCATATATTTT.

The gene calls are TRBV5-1 and TRBJ2-5, with unresolved D. CDR1 and CDR2 (germline): SGHRS, YFSETQ. The CDR3 covers 11 residues. V lost 4 bases to trimming and J lost 1 base, with 2 bases between them. The CDR3 sequence is CASSLQETQYF. The DNA for the CDR3 is TGCGCCAGCAGCCTCCAAGAGACCCAGTACTTC.

J is TRBJ1-2 and V is TRBV7-9, with 10 bases lining up with TRBD1. The CDR3 has 13 residues. Germline CDR1 SEHNR, CDR2 FQNEAQ (reference sequence). The J segment lost 6 bases and the V segment lost 5 bases, leaving 3 bases of the junction unmatched. CDR3 region: CASSRQGAHGYTF. The CDR3 DNA reads as TGTGCCAGCAGCCGACAGGGGGCGCATGGCTACACCTTC. The full variable domain, rest sourced from reference TRBV7-9 and TRBJ1-2, is DTGVSQNPRHKITKRGQNVTFRCDPISEHNRLYWYRQTLGQGPEFLTYFQNEAQLEKSRLLSDRFSAERPKGSFSTLEIQRTEQGDSAMYLCASSRQGAHGYTFGSGTRLTVV.

This clone was counted once. The rearrangement joins TRBV28 to TRBJ1-4; weak D call: TRBD1 (5 bases). This CDR3 is built from 15 residues. Germline-derived CDR1 and CDR2 are MDHEN and SYDVKM. Trimming took 7 bases from V and 7 from J, leaving 19 bases between them. CDR3 in DNA: TGTGCCAGCAAGGAGGGGATTGGGCTAATTGAAAAACTGTTTTTT. It is translated as CASKEGIGLIEKLFF.

The chain joins TRBV6-1 to TRBJ2-1; 7 bases line up with TRBD2. Per germline, CDR1 MNHNS and CDR2 SASEGT. Trimming took 1 base from V and 7 from J; bases not matched to a gene: 7. This CDR3 is 15 amino acids long. As DNA, the CDR3 is TGTGCCAGCAGTGAAGGGTCGACTAGCCGTAATGAGCAGTTCTTC. It encodes CASSEGSTSRNEQFF.

Only one count was recorded for this clone. The chain employs TRBV30 and TRBJ2-2, with 8 bases identical to TRBD2. Germline V lookup: CDR1 GTSNPN, CDR2 SVGIG (reference sequence). The junction had 3 bases not matched to a gene; V was cut back by 2 bases and J by 1 base. The CDR3 is 15 residues long. The CDR3 DNA reads as TGTGCCTGGAGTAGAGCGGGAGTGAACACCGGGGAGCTGTTTTTT. Its protein product is CAWSRAGVNTGELFF. Together with reference TRBV30 and TRBJ2-2, the CDR3 gives the full variable domain: SQTIHQWPATLVQPVGSPLSLECTVEGTSNPNLYWYRQAAGRGLQLLFYSVGIGQISSEVPQNLSASRPQDRQFILSSKKLLLSDSGFYLCAWSRAGVNTGELFFGEGSRLTVL.

The rearrangement links TRBV7-9 to TRBJ1-1; TRBD1 matches 10 bases. V lost 4 bases, J lost 1 base, and 3 bases stayed unmatched. Germline lookup yields CDR1 SEHNR and CDR2 FQNEAQ (reference sequence). The CDR3 has 15 residues. The CDR3 region has the DNA TGTGCCAGCAGCTGGGGACAGGGGCCGAACACTGAAGCTTTCTTT. It is translated as CASSWGQGPNTEAFF.

The chain carries TRBV5-6 and TRBJ1-4; the D gene is possibly TRBD1 (6 bases). From germline, CDR1 is SGHDT and CDR2 YYEEEE. The CDR3 spans 14 residues. Trimming removed 0 bases from V and 5 bases from J, with 8 bases in between. For the CDR3, the DNA is TGTGCCAGCAGCTTGGACAGGGAGAATGAAAAACTGTTTTTT. Its protein product is CASSLDRENEKLFF.

The CDR3 DNA is TGCAGCGTTGAAAGTTCGGGGAGGAGCTCCTACGAGCAGTACTTC. Its translation: CSVESSGRSSYEQYF. V usage is TRBV29-1 and J usage is TRBJ2-7; D is possibly TRBD2 (6 bases). The V gene's germline CDR1 is SQVTM and CDR2 ANQGSEA. V was trimmed by 2 bases and J by 0 bases, leaving 14 bases between them. The length of the CDR3 is 15 residues.

The chain has TRBV4-1 and TRBJ1-5; 9 bases are shared with TRBD1. This CDR3 comprises 16 residues. The ends lost 2 bases at V and 4 bases at J; junction bases unmatched: 6. The germline V gene encodes CDR1 MGHRA and CDR2 YSYEKL. The CDR3 sequence: CASSQPGQGRNQPQHF. The CDR3 nucleotides are TGCGCCAGCAGCCAACCGGGACAGGGAAGGAATCAGCCCCAGCATTTT.

The chain employs TRBV7-6 and TRBJ1-1; D unresolved. V lost 5 bases to trimming and J lost 4 bases, with 17 bases between them. The CDR3 has 15 residues. Per germline, CDR1 SGHVS and CDR2 FNYEAQ. CDR3 bases: TGTGCCAGCAGCGCGGTACCCGGGGTTGGCACTGAAGCTTTCTTT. Translated: CASSAVPGVGTEAFF.

CDR3 protein: CATGTGENYGYTF. The CDR3 region has the DNA TGTGCCACTGGGACAGGAGAAAACTATGGCTACACCTTC. The chain recombines TRBV10-3 with TRBJ1-2; 8 bases match TRBD1. The CDR3 covers 13 residues. The ends lost 10 bases at V and 2 bases at J; junction bases unmatched: 6. From germline, CDR1 is ENHRY and CDR2 SYGVKD.

The rearrangement links TRBV5-1 to TRBJ1-2; 9 nucleotides line up with TRBD1. CDR1 and CDR2 (germline): SGHRS, YFSETQ. The CDR3 contains 16 residues. The trim removed 4 bases at V and 5 bases at J, leaving 12 bases unmatched. The CDR3 DNA is TGCGCCAGCAGCCCCGACAGGGGGACCGAGACGTATGGCTACACCTTC. Translation gives CASSPDRGTETYGYTF. Variable domain in full (rest from reference TRBV5-1 and TRBJ1-2): KAGVTQTPRYLIKTRGQQVTLSCSPISGHRSVSWYQQTPGQGLQFLFEYFSETQRNKGNFPGRFSGRQFSNSRSEMNVSTLELGDSALYLCASSPDRGTETYGYTFGSGTRLTVV.

This chain connects TRBV6-5 to TRBJ1-1; D perhaps matches TRBD1 (6 bases). The CDR3 covers 12 residues. V lost 8 bases and J lost 6, with 13 bases in between. Germline CDR1 MNHEY, CDR2 SVGAGI. The CDR3 DNA sequence: TGTGCCAGCTTCCCTGCAGGGGCTGAAGCTTTCTTT. Amino acid sequence: CASFPAGAEAFF.

This chain connects TRBV6-1 to TRBJ1-3; possibly TRBD1 for D (6 bases). Germline CDR1 is MNHNS and CDR2 is SASEGT. V lost 3 bases and J lost 0, with 9 bases in between. The CDR3 consists of 15 residues. This CDR3 reads CASSEGARSGNTIYF. As DNA, the CDR3 is TGTGCCAGCAGTGAGGGGGCTCGCTCTGGAAACACCATATATTTT.

This chain joins TRBV4-2 and TRBJ2-3; a possible D gene is TRBD1 (5 bases). This CDR3 spans 12 amino acids. Trimming removed 1 base from V and 6 bases from J, with 5 bases in between. Germline V gene data show CDR1 as LGHNA and CDR2 as YNFKEQ. The CDR3: CASSQAGDTQYF. CDR3 DNA: TGTGCCAGCAGCCAAGCAGGGGATACGCAGTATTTT.

The V gene is TRBV7-9, the J gene TRBJ2-1; TRBD2 matches 8 bases. The CDR3 totals 17 residues. Germline V gene sequence: CDR1 SEHNR, CDR2 FQNEAQ (reference sequence). V gave up 1 base and J gave up 7 bases; unmatched junction bases: 12. CDR3 DNA sequence: TGTGCCAGCAGCTTAGGGCTAGCGGGCAACACGGGGAATGAGCAGTTCTTC. This encodes CASSLGLAGNTGNEQFF.